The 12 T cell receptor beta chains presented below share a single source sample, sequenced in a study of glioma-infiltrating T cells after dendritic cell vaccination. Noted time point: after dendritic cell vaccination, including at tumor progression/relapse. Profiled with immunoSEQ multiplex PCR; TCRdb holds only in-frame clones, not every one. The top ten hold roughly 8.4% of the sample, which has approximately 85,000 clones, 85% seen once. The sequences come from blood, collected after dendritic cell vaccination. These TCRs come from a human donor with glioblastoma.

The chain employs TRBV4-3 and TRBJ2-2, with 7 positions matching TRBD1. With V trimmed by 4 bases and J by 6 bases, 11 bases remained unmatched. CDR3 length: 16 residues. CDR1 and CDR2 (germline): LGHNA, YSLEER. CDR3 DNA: TGCGCCAGCAGCCGCTCAACGGGACAGTTGGCCGGGGAGCTGTTTTTT. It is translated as CASSRSTGQLAGELFF.

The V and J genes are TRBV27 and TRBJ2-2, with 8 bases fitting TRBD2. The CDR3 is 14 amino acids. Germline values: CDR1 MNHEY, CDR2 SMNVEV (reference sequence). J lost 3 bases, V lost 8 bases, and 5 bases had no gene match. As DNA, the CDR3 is TGTGCCAGCGGAGCGGGAGTGGACACCGGGGAGCTGTTTTTT. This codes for CASGAGVDTGELFF.

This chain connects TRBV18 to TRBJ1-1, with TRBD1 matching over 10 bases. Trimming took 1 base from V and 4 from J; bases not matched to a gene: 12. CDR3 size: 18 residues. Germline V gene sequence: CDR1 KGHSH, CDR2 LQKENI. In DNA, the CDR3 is TGTGCCAGCTCACCACGGTGGACAGGGGGGGATCCGGGCACTGAAGCTTTCTTT. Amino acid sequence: CASSPRWTGGDPGTEAFF.

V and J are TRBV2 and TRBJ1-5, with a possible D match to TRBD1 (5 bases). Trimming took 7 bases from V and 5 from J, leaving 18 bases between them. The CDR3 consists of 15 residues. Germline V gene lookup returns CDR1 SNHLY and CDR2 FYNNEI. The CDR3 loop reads CASNLDWGGDQPQHF. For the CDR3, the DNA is TGTGCCAGCAACCTCGATTGGGGGGGTGATCAGCCCCAGCATTTT. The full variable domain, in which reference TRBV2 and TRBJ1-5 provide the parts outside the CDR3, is EPEVTQTPSHQVTQMGQEVILRCVPISNHLYFYWYRQILGQKVEFLVSFYNNEISEKSEIFDDQFSVERPDGSNFTLKIRSTKLEDSAMYFCASNLDWGGDQPQHFGDGTRLSIL.

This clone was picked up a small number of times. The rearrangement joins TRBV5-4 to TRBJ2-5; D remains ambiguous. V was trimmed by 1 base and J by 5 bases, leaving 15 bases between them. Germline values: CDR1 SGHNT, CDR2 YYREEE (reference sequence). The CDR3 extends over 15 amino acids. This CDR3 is CASSLPTMGRETQYF. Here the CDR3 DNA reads TGTGCCAGCAGCTTGCCAACCATGGGCCGGGAGACCCAGTACTTC.

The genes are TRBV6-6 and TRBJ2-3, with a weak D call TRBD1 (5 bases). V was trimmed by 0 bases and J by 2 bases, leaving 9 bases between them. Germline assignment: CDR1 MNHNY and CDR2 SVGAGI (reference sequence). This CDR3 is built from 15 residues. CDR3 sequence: CASSYSDRYTDTQYF. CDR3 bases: TGTGCCAGCAGTTACTCAGACAGATACACAGATACGCAGTATTTT.

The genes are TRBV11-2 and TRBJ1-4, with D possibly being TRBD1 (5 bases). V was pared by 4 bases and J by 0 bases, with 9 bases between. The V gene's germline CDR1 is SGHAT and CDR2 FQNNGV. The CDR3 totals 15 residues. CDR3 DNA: TGTGCCAGCAGCTCGGAGGGGTCAACTAATGAAAAACTGTTTTTT. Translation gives CASSSEGSTNEKLFF. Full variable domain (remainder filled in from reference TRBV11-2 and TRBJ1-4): EAGVAQSPRYKIIEKRQSVAFWCNPISGHATLYWYQQILGQGPKLLIQFQNNGVVDDSQLPKDRFSAERLKGVDSTLKIQPAKLEDSAVYLCASSSEGSTNEKLFFGSGTQLSVL.

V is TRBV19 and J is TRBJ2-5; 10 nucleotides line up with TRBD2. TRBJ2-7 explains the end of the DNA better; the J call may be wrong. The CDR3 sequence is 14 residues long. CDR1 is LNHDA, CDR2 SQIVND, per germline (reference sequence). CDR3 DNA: TGTGCCAGTAGTCTAGCGGGGGAGACCTACGAGCAGTACTTC. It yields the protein CASSLAGETYEQYF.

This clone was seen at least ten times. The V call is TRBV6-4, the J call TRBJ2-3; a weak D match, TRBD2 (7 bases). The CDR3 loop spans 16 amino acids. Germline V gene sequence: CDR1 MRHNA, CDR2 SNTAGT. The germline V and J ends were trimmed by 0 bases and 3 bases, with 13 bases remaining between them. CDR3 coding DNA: TGTGCCAGCAGTGACTCGGTACAGGGAGGGACAGATACGCAGTATTTT. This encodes CASSDSVQGGTDTQYF.

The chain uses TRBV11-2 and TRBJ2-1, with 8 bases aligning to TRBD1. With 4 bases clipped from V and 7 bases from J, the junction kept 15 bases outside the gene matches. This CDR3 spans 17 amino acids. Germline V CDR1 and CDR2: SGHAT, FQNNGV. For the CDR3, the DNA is TGTGCCAGCAGCTCCAGGACAGGGTCCCATCGGCGGAATGAGCAGTTCTTC. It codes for CASSSRTGSHRRNEQFF.

The CDR3 DNA sequence: TGTGCCAGCACCATCGGGGTTAGCTCCTACGAGCAGTACTTC. Residues: CASTIGVSSYEQYF. This rearrangement joins TRBV28 to TRBJ2-7, with D tentatively TRBD2 (5 bases). With 7 bases removed from V and 0 bases from J, the gap between germline ends came to 13 bases. This CDR3 is 14 amino acids long. Germline lookup yields CDR1 MDHEN and CDR2 SYDVKM.

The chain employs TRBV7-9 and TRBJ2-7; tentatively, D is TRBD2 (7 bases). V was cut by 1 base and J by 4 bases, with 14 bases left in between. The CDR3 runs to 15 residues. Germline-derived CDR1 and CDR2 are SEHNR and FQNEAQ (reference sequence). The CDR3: CASSLGTGRAYEQYF. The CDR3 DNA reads TGTGCCAGCAGCTTAGGTACAGGGAGGGCGTACGAGCAGTACTTC.